This T cell receptor (beta chain) was profiled in a study of early T cells in non-severe SARS-CoV-2 infection. Across the study: The sequenced material was bulk RNA from unsorted whole blood, and its chains were unpaired.

Unique molecular identifier tags were affixed to discrete cDNA molecules. One entry per CDR3 protein results from TCRdb running MiXCR on the 5' RACE reads. The sample has 51,000 or so distinct CDR3 sequences, approximately 10% seen once. Study results and limitations: CD4 and private specificities were missed by VDJdb matching, which favored anti-spike CD8 responses.

As for this clonotype: Its antigen is still unknown.

Between the trimmed V and J ends, which lost 2 bases and 9 bases, there was a span of 11 bases. The CDR3 totals 12 residues. The receptor was isolated from an adult who was a healthcare worker with PCR-confirmed SARS-CoV-2 infection or an uninfected control (not recorded which). Sequencing input: whole blood. This rearrangement joins TRBV12-3 or TRBV12-4 to TRBJ2-7; a weak D match, TRBD2 (5 bases). The CDR3 spells CASSLSLGAQYF. The CDR3, as DNA: TGTGCCAGCAGTTTATCCCTGGGAGCGCAGTACTTC.